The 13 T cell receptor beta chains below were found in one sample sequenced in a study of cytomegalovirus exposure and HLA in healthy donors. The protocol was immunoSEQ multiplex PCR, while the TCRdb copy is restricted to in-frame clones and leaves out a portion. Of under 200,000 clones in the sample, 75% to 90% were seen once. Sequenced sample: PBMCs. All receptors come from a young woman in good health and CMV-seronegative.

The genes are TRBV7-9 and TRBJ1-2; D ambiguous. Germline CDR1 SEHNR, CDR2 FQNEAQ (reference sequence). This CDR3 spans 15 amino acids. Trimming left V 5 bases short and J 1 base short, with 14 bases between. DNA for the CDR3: TGTGCCAGCAGCCCCCTGGAGGGTATTAACTATGGCTACACCTTC. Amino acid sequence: CASSPLEGINYGYTF.

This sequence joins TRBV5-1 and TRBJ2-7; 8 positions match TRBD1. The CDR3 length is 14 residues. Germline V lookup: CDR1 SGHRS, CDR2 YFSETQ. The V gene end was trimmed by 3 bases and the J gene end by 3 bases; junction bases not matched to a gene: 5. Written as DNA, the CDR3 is TGCGCCAGCAGCTCTGATGGACAGGGCTACGAGCAGTACTTC. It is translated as CASSSDGQGYEQYF. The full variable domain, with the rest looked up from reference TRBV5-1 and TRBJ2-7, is KAGVTQTPRYLIKTRGQQVTLSCSPISGHRSVSWYQQTPGQGLQFLFEYFSETQRNKGNFPGRFSGRQFSNSRSEMNVSTLELGDSALYLCASSSDGQGYEQYFGPGTRLTVT.

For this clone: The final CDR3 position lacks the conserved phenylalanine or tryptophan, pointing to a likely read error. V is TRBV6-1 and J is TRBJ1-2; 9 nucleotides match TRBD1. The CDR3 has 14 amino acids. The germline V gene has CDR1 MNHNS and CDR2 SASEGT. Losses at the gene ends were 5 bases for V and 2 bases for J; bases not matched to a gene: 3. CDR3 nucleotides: TGTGCCAGCAGTTGGGGACAGGGAAACTATGGCTACACCCTC. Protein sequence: CASSWGQGNYGYTL.

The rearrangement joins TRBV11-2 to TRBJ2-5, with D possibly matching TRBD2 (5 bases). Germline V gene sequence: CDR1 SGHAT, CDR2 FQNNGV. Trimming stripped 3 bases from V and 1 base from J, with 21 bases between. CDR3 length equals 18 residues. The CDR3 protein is CASSFATASRRSQETQYF. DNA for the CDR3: TGTGCCAGCAGCTTTGCGACTGCTAGCCGGCGATCCCAAGAGACCCAGTACTTC. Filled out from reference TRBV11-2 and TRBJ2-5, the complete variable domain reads EAGVAQSPRYKIIEKRQSVAFWCNPISGHATLYWYQQILGQGPKLLIQFQNNGVVDDSQLPKDRFSAERLKGVDSTLKIQPAKLEDSAVYLCASSFATASRRSQETQYFGPGTRLLVL.

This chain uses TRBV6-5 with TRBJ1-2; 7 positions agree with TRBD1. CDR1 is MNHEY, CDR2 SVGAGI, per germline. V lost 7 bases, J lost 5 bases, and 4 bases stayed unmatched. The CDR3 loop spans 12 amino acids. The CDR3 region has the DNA TGTGCCAGCAAGGGACAGCCTTATGGCTACACCTTC. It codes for CASKGQPYGYTF.

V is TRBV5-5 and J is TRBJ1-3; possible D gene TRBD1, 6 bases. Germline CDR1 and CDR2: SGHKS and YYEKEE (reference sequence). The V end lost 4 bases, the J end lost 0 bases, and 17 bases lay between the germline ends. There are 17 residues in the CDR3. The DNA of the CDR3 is TGTGCCAGCAGCCCTGGACAGTCCTATAGCTCTGGAAACACCATATATTTT. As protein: CASSPGQSYSSGNTIYF.

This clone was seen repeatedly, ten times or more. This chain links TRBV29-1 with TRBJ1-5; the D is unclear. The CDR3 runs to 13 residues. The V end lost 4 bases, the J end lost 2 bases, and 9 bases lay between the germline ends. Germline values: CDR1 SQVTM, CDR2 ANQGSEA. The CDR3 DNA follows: TGCAGCGTTGCGAGGGAGGGCAATCAGCCCCAGCATTTT. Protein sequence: CSVAREGNQPQHF.

This CDR3 is CASSSSTGPSGPQHF. CDR3 nucleotide sequence: TGTGCCAGCAGTTCCTCGACAGGACCCTCGGGGCCCCAGCATTTT. The J gene is TRBJ1-5, the V gene TRBV27, with D tentatively TRBD1 (6 bases). V was shortened by 4 bases and J by 9 bases, with 19 bases between the two germline ends. CDR3 size: 15 residues. Germline CDR1 MNHEY, CDR2 SMNVEV (reference sequence).

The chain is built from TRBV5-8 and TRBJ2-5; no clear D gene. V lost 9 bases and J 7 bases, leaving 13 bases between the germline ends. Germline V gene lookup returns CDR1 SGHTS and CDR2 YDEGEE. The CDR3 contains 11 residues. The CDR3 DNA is TGTGCCACCCCCGGTCCGTGGACCCAGTACTTC. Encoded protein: CATPGPWTQYF.

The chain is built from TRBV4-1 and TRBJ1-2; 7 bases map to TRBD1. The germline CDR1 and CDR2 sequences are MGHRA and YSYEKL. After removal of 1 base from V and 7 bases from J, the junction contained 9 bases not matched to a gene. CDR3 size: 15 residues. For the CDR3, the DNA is TGCGCCAGCAGCCAAGGCAGGGGGTGGGAAGGTGGCTACACCTTC. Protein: CASSQGRGWEGGYTF.

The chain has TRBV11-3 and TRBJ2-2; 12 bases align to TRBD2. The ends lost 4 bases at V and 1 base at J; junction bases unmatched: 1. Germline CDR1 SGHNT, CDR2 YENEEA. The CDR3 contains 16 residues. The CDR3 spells CASSSTSGRNTGELFF. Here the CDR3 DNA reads TGTGCCAGCAGCTCGACTAGCGGGAGGAACACCGGGGAGCTGTTTTTT.

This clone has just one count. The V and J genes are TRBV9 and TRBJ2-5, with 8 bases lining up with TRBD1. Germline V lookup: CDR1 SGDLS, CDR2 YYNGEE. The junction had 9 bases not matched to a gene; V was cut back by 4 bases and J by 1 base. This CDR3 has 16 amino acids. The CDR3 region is CASSLETGAIQETQYF. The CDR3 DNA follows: TGTGCCAGCAGCCTTGAGACAGGGGCCATCCAAGAGACCCAGTACTTC.

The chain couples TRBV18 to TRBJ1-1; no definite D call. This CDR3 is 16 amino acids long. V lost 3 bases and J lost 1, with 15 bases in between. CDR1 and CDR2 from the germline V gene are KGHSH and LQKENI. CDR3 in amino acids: CASSPYDPTANTEAFF. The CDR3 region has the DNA TGTGCCAGCTCACCCTATGACCCTACAGCGAACACTGAAGCTTTCTTT.